The source of this T cell receptor beta chain is a study of cytomegalovirus exposure and HLA in healthy donors. Study-wide findings and caveats: Earlier results showed most TCR beta V segments being productive about 87% or about 30% of the time. The authors enumerated under 200 TCR beta chains as linked to cytomegalovirus. It was reported that the classifier diagnosed cytomegalovirus status with high specificity and sensitivity in both the original and validation cohorts.

For this clone: Its antigen is unidentified.

PCR primers comprised 60 Vbeta and 13 Jbeta primers. TCRdb's table, derived via immunoSEQ multiplex PCR, lists solely in-frame clones and lacks some. Found here are approximately 190,000 clones, over 60% of them singletons; the top ten hold around 2.2%. The CDR3 covers 12 residues. CDR1 SGHDT and CDR2 YYEEEE come from the germline V gene. V lost 1 base to trimming and J lost 2 bases, with 4 bases between them. The source of this sequence is a woman in her 30s in good health and CMV-seropositive. Sequenced: PBMCs. This rearrangement joins TRBV5-6 to TRBJ2-7; D uncertain. The CDR3 DNA follows: TGTGCCAGCAGCTTGTTTACCTACGAGCAGTACTTC. Translating it yields CASSLFTYEQYF.